The 10 T cell receptor beta chains given below trace back to one sample, sequenced in a study of identical twins. Each CDR3 protein is one row after TCRdb ran MiXCR on the 5' RACE reads. The sample contains 500,000 to 550,000 distinct CDR3 sequences, 20% to 25% of which appear only once. These records were also assigned to another study, of yellow fever vaccine responses in identical twins.

The sequencing sample was made of CD4+ T cells sorted from blood. These receptors all stem from a woman aged 18-29 years in good health.

The chain has TRBV20-1 and TRBJ2-3; 10 nucleotides line up with TRBD2. The CDR3 is 14 amino acids. The V segment lost 6 bases and the J segment 7 bases; nucleotides outside the gene matches: 10. Germline-derived CDR1 and CDR2 are DFQATT and SNEGSKA (reference sequence). CDR3 in DNA: TGCAGTGCCGCCCTAGCGGGGGAGATAAATACGCAGTATTTT. Its protein is CSAALAGEINTQYF.

The chain employs TRBV7-2 and TRBJ1-2; D remains ambiguous. Trimming left V 4 bases short and J 4 bases short, with 10 bases between. Germline V gene data show CDR1 as SGHTA and CDR2 as FQGNSA. This CDR3 has 13 amino acids. The CDR3: CASSSGNAYGYTF. Here the CDR3 DNA reads TGTGCCAGCAGCTCCGGGAACGCCTATGGCTACACCTTC.

This clonotype was observed at least ten times. The chain carries TRBV5-1 and TRBJ2-3; a possible D gene is TRBD2 (6 bases). The CDR3 has 16 amino acids. V was pared by 4 bases and J by 4 bases, with 19 bases between. CDR1 is SGHRS, CDR2 YFSETQ, per germline. The CDR3 nucleotides read TGCGCCAGCAGCGACGGAGGGATTACAACGGCAGATACGCAGTATTTT. It translates to CASSDGGITTADTQYF.

This chain links TRBV7-9 with TRBJ2-5, with 9 nucleotides matching TRBD1. The V gene end was trimmed by 5 bases and the J gene end by 7 bases; junction bases not matched to a gene: 5. CDR3 length equals 13 residues. Germline V lookup: CDR1 SEHNR, CDR2 FQNEAQ (reference sequence). The CDR3 here is CASSPGTGPTQYF. CDR3 coding DNA: TGTGCCAGCAGCCCCGGGACAGGGCCGACCCAGTACTTC. The full variable domain, with the rest looked up from reference TRBV7-9 and TRBJ2-5, is DTGVSQNPRHKITKRGQNVTFRCDPISEHNRLYWYRQTLGQGPEFLTYFQNEAQLEKSRLLSDRFSAERPKGSFSTLEIQRTEQGDSAMYLCASSPGTGPTQYFGPGTRLLVL.

This clonotype showed up just a few times. CDR3: CASSLTRGYTGELFF. The DNA for the CDR3 is TGTGCCAGCAGCTTAACCCGGGGGTACACCGGGGAGCTGTTTTTT. The chain joins TRBV11-2 to TRBJ2-2; D might be TRBD2 (6 bases). The CDR3 totals 15 residues. CDR1 SGHAT and CDR2 FQNNGV come from the germline V gene. The V and J ends lost 2 bases and 3 bases respectively, with 10 bases between them.

The V call is TRBV11-3, the J call TRBJ2-1; D remains unclear. CDR3 length: 14 residues. Trimming took off 5 bases at V and 3 bases at J, with 11 bases between the two ends. The germline gives CDR1 SGHNT, CDR2 YENEEA. Here the CDR3 reads CASSPRTLYNEQFF. DNA for the CDR3: TGTGCCAGCAGCCCAAGGACCCTCTACAATGAGCAGTTCTTC.

The CDR3 spells CASSQGTSGISYNEQFF. DNA of the CDR3: TGCGCCAGCAGCCAAGGGACTAGCGGGATCTCCTACAATGAGCAGTTCTTC. The chain employs TRBV4-1 and TRBJ2-1; 12 bases are shared with TRBD2. The germline CDR1 and CDR2 sequences are MGHRA and YSYEKL. The V gene end was trimmed by 1 base and the J gene end by 0 bases; junction bases not matched to a gene: 1. This CDR3 region has 17 residues.

J is TRBJ2-1 and V is TRBV19; TRBD1 matches 7 bases. This CDR3 has 15 residues. Trimming removed 3 bases from V and 3 bases from J; junction bases left unmatched: 5. The germline gives CDR1 LNHDA, CDR2 SQIVND (reference sequence). CDR3 residues: CASSMARQGYNEQFF. DNA for the CDR3: TGTGCCAGTAGTATGGCCCGACAGGGCTACAATGAGCAGTTCTTC. Variable domain in full (rest from reference TRBV19 and TRBJ2-1): DGGITQSPKYLFRKEGQNVTLSCEQNLNHDAMYWYRQDPGQGLRLIYYSQIVNDFQKGDIAEGYSVSREKKESFPLTVTSAQKNPTAFYLCASSMARQGYNEQFFGPGTRLTVL.

This clonotype has more than one count but fewer than ten. The rearrangement joins TRBV7-9 to TRBJ1-4; 10 bases are a match to TRBD1. Trimming at V came to 8 bases and at J to 5 bases, leaving 5 bases not matched to a gene. The CDR3 loop spans 14 amino acids. Per the germline V gene, CDR1 is SEHNR and CDR2 is FQNEAQ (reference sequence). CDR3 bases: TGTGCCAGCGGCCCGGGACAGGGGAATGAAAAACTGTTTTTT. It yields the protein CASGPGQGNEKLFF. The full variable domain, rest sourced from reference TRBV7-9 and TRBJ1-4, is DTGVSQNPRHKITKRGQNVTFRCDPISEHNRLYWYRQTLGQGPEFLTYFQNEAQLEKSRLLSDRFSAERPKGSFSTLEIQRTEQGDSAMYLCASGPGQGNEKLFFGSGTQLSVL.

The J gene is TRBJ2-5, the V gene TRBV28, with D perhaps TRBD1 or TRBD2 (5 bases each). V was shortened by 2 bases and J by 8 bases, with 9 bases between the two germline ends. Germline CDR1 MDHEN, CDR2 SYDVKM. The length of the CDR3 is 12 residues. The CDR3 region is CASSLSGGTQYF. The CDR3 DNA reads as TGTGCCAGCAGTTTAAGTGGGGGAACCCAGTACTTC.